The rows below give T cell receptor beta chains drawn from one sample of a study of T cells in Graves' hyperthyroidism and ophthalmopathy. TCRdb passed the multiplex PCR reads through MiXCR, listing each CDR3 protein once. The table shows approximately 360,000 distinct CDR3 sequences, with 15% to 18% occurring only once. Sequencing input: blood. These receptors all stem from a woman between 18 and 29 years old with Graves' hyperthyroidism that later progressed to Graves' ophthalmopathy. CDR3s include the opening cysteine and the closing phenylalanine or tryptophan.

V: TRBV6-1; CDR3: CASSLQGMYNSPLHF
V: TRBV6-1; CDR3: CASSFEGDRAYEQYF
V: TRBV25-1; CDR3: CASSTGLGSGNTIYF
V: TRBV6-5; CDR3: CASSFSQGGSSDEQFF
V: TRBV20-1; CDR3: CSARLYPDTNEQFF
V: TRBV25-1; CDR3: CASRGDSQKLFF
V: TRBV3-1; CDR3: CASSQEGVGVFF
V: TRBV5-6; CDR3: CASSPPLTSTDTRYF
V: TRBV7-9; CDR3: CASSLNFGTGDGYTF
V: TRBV18; CDR3: CASSPPDGWGYEQYF
V: TRBV5-1; CDR3: CASSLLSSRGDTQYF
V: TRBV2; CDR3: CASSERGMEGKNIQYF
V: TRBV18; CDR3: CASSYIRDTEAFF
V: TRBV7-9; CDR3: CASSLGAGVIHEQFF
V: TRBV10-1; CDR3: CASSEGAYNEQFF
V: TRBV2; CDR3: CASSEFESESYNEQFF
V: TRBV6-1; CDR3: CASSAQGSQETQYF
V: TRBV28; CDR3: CASSLSAGGEVAGTGELFF
V: TRBV7-9; CDR3: CASSLGQSFDTQYF
V: TRBV20-1; CDR3: CSAGRETDTQYF
V: TRBV27; CDR3: CASRGHGYGYTF
V: TRBV19; CDR3: CASSNRYEQYF
V: TRBV6-2/TRBV6-3; CDR3: CATGAVLETQYF
V: TRBV15; CDR3: CATSREGLAGVRADTQYF
V: TRBV5-6; CDR3: CASSLASGRATSYNEQFF
V: TRBV15; CDR3: CATSRAGTALPGELFF
V: TRBV11-2; CDR3: CASSLIETQYF
V: TRBV6-1; CDR3: CASSYTGAAYEQYF
V: TRBV28; CDR3: CASRGDRANNEQFF
V: TRBV5-1; CDR3: CASSLGQGVNEQFF
V: TRBV2; CDR3: CASRPLAGGRNIQYF
V: TRBV6-1; CDR3: CASSEPGRGTEAFF
V: TRBV20-1; CDR3: CSARASGTSVQRGYNEQFF
V: TRBV12-3/TRBV12-4; CDR3: CASSFATPGTGELFF
V: TRBV3-1; CDR3: CASSQAFVGAGTGELFF
V: TRBV19; CDR3: CASSIVETARTEQFF
V: TRBV28; CDR3: CASPGPQLNTEAFF
V: TRBV12-3/TRBV12-4; CDR3: CASTLAGVSNEQFF
V: TRBV29-1; CDR3: CSVESSLAGAYEQYF
V: TRBV4-1; CDR3: CAGSQEQGLNQPQHF
V: TRBV7-9; CDR3: CASSLGVAALAKNIQYF
V: TRBV5-1; CDR3: CASTSGSYNEQFF
V: TRBV6-1; CDR3: CASSASGPNTGELFF
V: TRBV7-2; CDR3: CASSRGSGYGYTF
V: TRBV9; CDR3: CASSPLQMDTQYF
V: TRBV20-1; CDR3: CSARDLAGVWDEQFF
V: TRBV6-5; CDR3: CASSYLDRENEKLFF
V: TRBV11-2; CDR3: CASSWMSGTSGTNEQFF